This is a list of T cell receptor beta chains from one sample in a study of blood T cells in healthy people across ages. TCRdb reanalysed the 5' RACE reads using MiXCR and keeps one entry per CDR3 protein. Counted here are around 990,000 distinct CDR3 sequences, approximately 26% occurring once; the ten biggest clones make up around 0.75%. Separately, the same data were catalogued under a study of T cells of mothers and their children.

Sample: blood. The receptors come from a girl aged 2-10 years in good health. Both conserved end residues are part of each CDR3. A D gene is named only where the DNA matches it firmly. Part of the rows lack a size; the others show once, few, many or a class for expanded clones.

d_gene	v_gene	j_gene	abundance	CDR3nt	CDR3aa
NA	TRBV19	TRBJ2-7	NA	TGTGCCAGTAGTATAGGGGCCACAGACTACGAGCAGTACTTC	CASSIGATDYEQYF
NA	TRBV5-6	TRBJ2-5	NA	TGTGCCAGCAGCTTGATTGCGGGAAGCCTCTTCGGGGAGACCCAGTACTTC	CASSLIAGSLFGETQYF
NA	TRBV7-9	TRBJ2-1	NA	TGTGCCAGCAGCTTATTTGAGCGGTTGAGCGTAGGGGGGAATGAGCAGTTCTTC	CASSLFERLSVGGNEQFF
NA	TRBV6-2/TRBV6-3	TRBJ2-4	NA	TGTGCCAGCAGTTATGGGTCGTCCAAAAACATTCAGTACTTC	CASSYGSSKNIQYF
NA	TRBV12-3/TRBV12-4	TRBJ2-5	NA	TGTGCCAGCAGCGACACCGGGGCCGGTGGGGAGACCCAGTACTTC	CASSDTGAGGETQYF
NA	TRBV5-4	TRBJ1-2	NA	TGTGCCAGCAGTCCTAGGGGGTCTAACTATGGCTACACCTTC	CASSPRGSNYGYTF
NA	TRBV7-6	TRBJ2-5	NA	TGTGCCAGCAGCCCTGGGGGGTTGTCGATCGAGACCCAGTACTTC	CASSPGGLSIETQYF
NA	TRBV7-9	TRBJ2-7	few	TGTGCCAGCAGCTTCCCCGGGACTTTCGAGCAGTACTTC	CASSFPGTFEQYF
NA	TRBV20-1	TRBJ1-6	NA	TGCAGTGCTAGAGGGAACGAGTTTAATTCACCCCTCCACTTT	CSARGNEFNSPLHF
NA	TRBV7-2	TRBJ2-5	NA	TGTGCCAGCAGCTTAAAGTATAGGGTAACCCAAGAGACCCAGTACTTC	CASSLKYRVTQETQYF
NA	TRBV29-1	TRBJ1-2	few	TGCAGCGTTTGGTCAGGGACAAACTATGGCTACACCTTC	CSVWSGTNYGYTF
NA	TRBV6-1	TRBJ1-5	NA	TGTGCCAGCAGACTCAGGGTCTCGAGCAATCAGCCCCAGCATTTT	CASRLRVSSNQPQHF
TRBD1	TRBV18	TRBJ2-5	NA	TGTGCCAGCTCACTACTCCCGGGACAGGGGCAAGAGACCCAGTACTTC	CASSLLPGQGQETQYF
NA	TRBV7-6	TRBJ2-7	NA	TGTGCCAGCAGCTCGGGCACTACTTCAAACGAGCAGTACTTC	CASSSGTTSNEQYF
NA	TRBV4-1	TRBJ1-4	few	TGCGCCAGCAGCCCAGGGAGGGAGAGGAGGGAAAAACTGTTTTTT	CASSPGRERREKLFF
NA	TRBV3-1	TRBJ1-4	few	TGTGCCAGCAGCCGAAGTAACCCTGCAACTAATGAAAAACTGTTTTTT	CASSRSNPATNEKLFF
NA	TRBV3-1	TRBJ2-7	few	TGTGCCAGCAGCCGTCAATTGGCCTACGAGCAGTACTTC	CASSRQLAYEQYF
NA	TRBV5-1	TRBJ2-1	few	TGCGCCAGCAGCTTGGGAGAGGAATGGGTTGAGCAGTTCTTC	CASSLGEEWVEQFF
NA	TRBV5-1	TRBJ2-1	NA	TGCGCCAGCAGCTTGGTCGGCCAAGAGACCCCGTACTTC	CASSLVGQETPYF
TRBD2	TRBV7-2	TRBJ2-1	NA	TGTGCCAGCAGCTTAGGGCTAGCGGGTCTTCACTCTTACAATGAGCAGTTCTTC	CASSLGLAGLHSYNEQFF
NA	TRBV6-6	TRBJ2-7	few	TGTGCCAGCAGTTCTCTTTGGGAGCCAGTGGAAAACGAGCAGTACTTC	CASSSLWEPVENEQYF
NA	TRBV20-1	TRBJ2-3	NA	TGCAGTGCTAGAGGGCTGGGTAACCCCACAGATACGCAGTATTTT	CSARGLGNPTDTQYF
TRBD2	TRBV5-1	TRBJ2-1	NA	TGCGCCAGCAGCTTGTTGGCGGGAGGGCTTGAGTACAATGAGCAGTTCTTC	CASSLLAGGLEYNEQFF
NA	TRBV12-3/TRBV12-4	TRBJ2-3	once	TGTGCCAGCAACCGGGGGGCAGCAGATACGCAGTATTTT	CASNRGAADTQYF
TRBD2	TRBV29-1	TRBJ2-7	NA	TGCAGCGTTGAGGTACTAGCGGATGAGGACTACGAGCAGTACTTC	CSVEVLADEDYEQYF